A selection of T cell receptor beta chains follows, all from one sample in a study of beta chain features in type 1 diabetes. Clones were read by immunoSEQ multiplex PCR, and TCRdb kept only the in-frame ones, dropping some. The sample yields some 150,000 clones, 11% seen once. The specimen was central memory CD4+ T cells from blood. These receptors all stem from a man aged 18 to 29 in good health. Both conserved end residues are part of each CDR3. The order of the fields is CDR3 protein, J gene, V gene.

CASSFRPGGYTF,TRBJ1-2,TRBV28
CASSQEWGPNEQFF,TRBJ2-1,TRBV4-3
CASSQVNFLGPNTEAFF,TRBJ1-1,TRBV4-1
CASSGLAGGLHNEQFF,TRBJ2-1,TRBV10-2
CATSRAQGRAFF,TRBJ1-1,TRBV15
CASGDLTSSYNEQFF,TRBJ2-1,TRBV6-6
CASRVYSYGYTF,TRBJ1-2,TRBV30
CASSLDRANNSPLHF,TRBJ1-6,TRBV5-1
CASSVGNTDTQYF,TRBJ2-3,TRBV9
CAWGGGLVSTNTEAFF,TRBJ1-1,TRBV30
CASSMGSPYEQYF,TRBJ2-7,TRBV19
CASSANRGKNTEAFF,TRBJ1-1,TRBV7-9
CASLFQAGKSNQPQHF,TRBJ1-5,TRBV28
CASSVEDWSYEQYF,TRBJ2-7,TRBV9
CASSTRLAGTDTQYF,TRBJ2-3,TRBV28
CASSRTGTSDTQYF,TRBJ2-3,TRBV5-4
CASSPRTYTGELFF,TRBJ2-2,TRBV13